These T cell receptor beta chains were read from a single sample in a study of Ad26.COV2.S vaccination and SARS-CoV-2 variants. Data came from immunoSEQ multiplex PCR; TCRdb stores just in-frame clones and leaves some out. This table has 150,000 to 200,000 clones, 87% appearing once. The sequences come from peripheral blood, collected after recovery from COVID-19. The receptor source for this set is a human donor who had recovered from COVID-19. Each CDR3 is given with its conserved first and last residue. D genes are given only for firm matches. A clone size is listed for some rows: how often the clone was seen (once, few, many), or a class if it is expanded.

TRBJ1-2 | TRBD1 | NA | TRBV19 | TGTGCCAGTAGTAGTACCGGGACAGGATATGGCTACACCTTC | CASSSTGTGYGYTF
TRBJ2-5 | NA | NA | TRBV12-3/TRBV12-4 | TGTGCCAGCAGTTTGACCCCCACGGAGACCCAGTACTTC | CASSLTPTETQYF
TRBJ2-7 | NA | NA | TRBV28 | TGTGCCAGCAGTTTATTTAACGAGCAGTACTTC | CASSLFNEQYF
TRBJ2-7 | NA | NA | TRBV5-1 | TGCGCCAGCAGCTTGAGGACAGCGACCTACGAGCAGTACTTC | CASSLRTATYEQYF
TRBJ2-7 | TRBD1 | NA | TRBV6-5 | TGTGCCAGCAGTTACTCACTCGGACAGGATTACGAGCAGTACTTC | CASSYSLGQDYEQYF
TRBJ1-1 | TRBD1 | NA | TRBV28 | TGTGCCAGCAGGAGACAGGGACTGAACACTGAAGCTTTCTTT | CASRRQGLNTEAFF
TRBJ2-7 | NA | once | TRBV28 | TGTGCCAGCAGTACCCCGGGGGAGGAGCAGTACTTC | CASSTPGEEQYF
TRBJ1-2 | NA | NA | TRBV2 | TGTGCCAGCAGGCCTAATCTACAGGGAGACTATGGCTACACCTTC | CASRPNLQGDYGYTF
TRBJ2-7 | TRBD2 | NA | TRBV7-2 | TGTGCCAGCAGCTTTTCGTGGGGGGGAAGCTACGAGCAGTACTTC | CASSFSWGGSYEQYF
TRBJ2-2 | TRBD1 | NA | TRBV9 | TGTGCCAGCAGCCCCCAATTGGGACAGCGGAACACCGGGGAGCTGTTTTTT | CASSPQLGQRNTGELFF
TRBJ2-1 | NA | NA | TRBV14 | TGTGCCAGCAGCTCATTATCGTACAATGAGCAGTTCTTC | CASSSLSYNEQFF
TRBJ2-7 | NA | NA | TRBV2 | TGTGCCAGCAGTGACCCCCGCTCCTACGAGCAGTACTTC | CASSDPRSYEQYF
TRBJ1-3 | NA | NA | TRBV9 | TGTGCCAGCAGCGTAGATGCGGGGTATGGTGGAAACACCATATATTTT | CASSVDAGYGGNTIYF
TRBJ2-7 | NA | NA | TRBV7-3 | TGTGCCAGCAGCTTAGGAGGGGGGGGCGCACAGGGCTACGAGCAGTACTTC | CASSLGGGGAQGYEQYF
TRBJ2-5 | TRBD2 | NA | TRBV6-1 | TGTGCCAGCAGTGAACGAGGCGGGAGGGAGACCCAGTACTTC | CASSERGGRETQYF
TRBJ1-2 | TRBD1 | NA | TRBV6-1 | TGTGCCAGCAGTGAAACAGGGGACTATGGCTACACCTTC | CASSETGDYGYTF
TRBJ1-5 | NA | NA | TRBV18 | TGTGCCAGCTCACCGCTGGACGGCGGCAATCAGCCCCAGCATTTT | CASSPLDGGNQPQHF
TRBJ1-5 | NA | NA | TRBV15 | TGTGCCACCAGCAGGGCGGGGGGGCAGCCCCAGCATTTT | CATSRAGGQPQHF
TRBJ2-7 | NA | NA | TRBV9 | TGTGCCAGCAGTGTCGACGGACTATCCTACGAGCAGTACTTC | CASSVDGLSYEQYF
TRBJ2-7 | TRBD2 | few | TRBV7-8 | TGTGCCAGCAGCTTTCATACTAGCGGGAGCTCCTACGAGCAGTACTTC | CASSFHTSGSSYEQYF
TRBJ2-7 | TRBD2 | few | TRBV7-8 | TGTGCCAGCAGCTACCGCGGGGGATCCTACGAGCAGTACTTC | CASSYRGGSYEQYF
TRBJ2-2 | TRBD2 | NA | TRBV20-1 | TGCAGTGCTAGTCTAGCGGGGGGGGGCACCGGGGAGCTGTTTTTT | CSASLAGGGTGELFF
TRBJ2-7 | TRBD2 | NA | TRBV4-2 | TGTGCCAGCAGCCAAGACCCGGCTGGGACTAGCGGGAGACACGAGCAGTACTTC | CASSQDPAGTSGRHEQYF
TRBJ2-2 | NA | once | TRBV18 | TGTGCCAGCTCACCACGGGGGGAGAACACCGGGGAGCTGTTTTTT | CASSPRGENTGELFF
TRBJ2-2 | NA | NA | TRBV5-4 | TGTGCCAGCAGCCATTGGGACACCGGGGAGCTGTTTTTT | CASSHWDTGELFF
TRBJ1-2 | NA | NA | TRBV12-5 | TGTGCTAGTGGTTTGGACGGAGTTCGGGGCTACACCTTC | CASGLDGVRGYTF
TRBJ1-1 | NA | NA | TRBV4-1 | TGCGCCAGCAGCTTCGCCCGCGCGAACACTGAAGCTTTCTTT | CASSFARANTEAFF
TRBJ2-1 | NA | NA | TRBV5-4 | TGTGCCAGCAGCTTCAGGGAGAACCCCTACAATGAGCAGTTCTTC | CASSFRENPYNEQFF
TRBJ2-5 | TRBD2 | once | TRBV4-2 | TGTGCCAGCAGCCAAGATTCTAGTAGCGGGGGGGCCCTTGCAGAGACCCAGTACTTC | CASSQDSSSGGALAETQYF
TRBJ2-7 | NA | NA | TRBV27 | TGTGCCAGCAGCCACCGGGTCTCCTACGAGCAGTACTTC | CASSHRVSYEQYF
TRBJ2-7 | NA | NA | TRBV24-1 | TGTGCCACCAGTGATGGGACGGGGACCTACGAGCAGTACTTC | CATSDGTGTYEQYF
TRBJ1-5 | NA | NA | TRBV19 | TGTGCCAGTTCCCAGGGGCCACAAGCCCAGCCCCAGCATTTT | CASSQGPQAQPQHF
TRBJ1-1 | TRBD1 | NA | TRBV27 | TGTGCCAGCTCATCGGAGACAGGGGGCCGAGGAGCTTTCTTT | CASSSETGGRGAFF
TRBJ2-3 | NA | NA | TRBV7-9 | TGTGCCAGCAGCTTAGTTCGCACAGATACGCAGTATTTT | CASSLVRTDTQYF
TRBJ1-1 | NA | few | TRBV7-6 | TGTGCCAGCAGCTCAGGGTTCACTGAAGCTTTCTTT | CASSSGFTEAFF
TRBJ1-1 | NA | NA | TRBV11-1 | TGTGCCAGCAGCTTATCAGGGAGGCGAACTGAAGCTTTCTTT | CASSLSGRRTEAFF
TRBJ2-3 | NA | NA | TRBV30 | TGTGCCTGTCGCGGCGGGTTCCGCACAGATACGCAGTATTTT | CACRGGFRTDTQYF
TRBJ2-7 | NA | NA | TRBV27 | TGTGCCAGCAGTACCGGTAGGGAGCAGTACTTC | CASSTGREQYF
TRBJ1-1 | NA | NA | TRBV29-1 | TGCAGCGTCCCATCATCGGGGAGCAGCATGGTCACTGAAGCTTTCTTT | CSVPSSGSSMVTEAFF
TRBJ2-3 | TRBD1 | NA | TRBV27 | TGTGCCAGCAGCCTGGGACAGAGTACGCAGTATTTT | CASSLGQSTQYF